This T cell receptor (beta chain) was documented in a study of T cells in Graves' hyperthyroidism and ophthalmopathy. For this clonotype: Its antigen is undetermined.

Study observations and caveats: Stable hyperthyroidism was separated from ophthalmopathy by a model based on 13 V-J features.

Uncontrolled infection, other autoimmune disease, pregnancy or lactation excluded patients. V lost 2 bases and J lost 0, with 8 bases in between. CDR3 size: 13 residues. Germline-derived CDR1 and CDR2 are DFQATT and SNEGSKA (reference sequence). Researchers amplified the TCR beta CDR3 regions from RNA transcripts. RT-PCR in the first round (using the HTBI primer set) targeted the TCR CDR3. TCRdb called the multiplex PCR reads again in MiXCR, with one record for every CDR3 protein. The table records about 640,000 distinct CDR3 sequences, 45% of them present only once. The source is an adult man with Graves' disease, either hyperthyroidism or ophthalmopathy (not recorded which). The material sequenced was peripheral blood or thyroid tissue (not recorded which). This rearrangement joins TRBV20-1 to TRBJ2-7; no firm D call. The CDR3 nucleotides are TGCAGTGCTAGATACGCTGTCTCCTACGAGCAGTACTTC. Translated: CSARYAVSYEQYF.